Each of the 32 T cell receptor beta chains below was sequenced from the same sample in a study of shared clonotypes between healthy human individuals. Repertoires were generated with immunoSEQ multiplex PCR, while TCRdb's copy carries only in-frame clones and drops some. Here the sample spans hundreds of thousands of clones, around nine tenths being singletons. Source material: memory CD8+ T cells sorted from blood. Subset reported: CD45RO+ cells pooled with CCR7-negative TemRA cells. The receptor set was obtained from a man aged 18 to 30 in good health.

The chain links TRBV6-5 to TRBJ1-2; 10 bases are a match to TRBD1. This CDR3 comprises 13 residues. In germline, CDR1 is MNHEY, CDR2 SVGAGI. The ends lost 6 bases at V and 3 bases at J; junction bases unmatched: 1. CDR3 in DNA: TGTGCCAGCAGGGGACAGGGGCACTATGGCTACACCTTC. Protein product: CASRGQGHYGYTF.

V usage is TRBV4-3 and J usage is TRBJ2-7, with D hard to call. From germline, CDR1 is LGHNA and CDR2 YSLEER. This CDR3 spans 16 amino acids. V was cut by 0 bases and J by 1 base, with 13 bases left in between. In DNA form, the CDR3 reads TGCGCCAGCAGCCAAGATCGGGCATCCGAATCCTACGAGCAGTACTTC. It is translated as CASSQDRASESYEQYF.

The chain joins TRBV9 to TRBJ1-6; unclear D gene. The V end lost 4 bases, the J end lost 10 bases, and 12 bases lay between the germline ends. Germline CDR1 SGDLS, CDR2 YYNGEE. This CDR3 has 13 residues. This CDR3 is CASSPDGESPLHF. CDR3 DNA sequence: TGTGCCAGCAGCCCGGACGGTGAATCACCCCTCCACTTT. The complete variable domain, with remaining parts taken from reference TRBV9 and TRBJ1-6, reads DSGVTQTPKHLITATGQRVTLRCSPRSGDLSVYWYQQSLDQGLQFLIQYYNGEERAKGNILERFSAQQFPDLHSELNLSSLELGDSALYFCASSPDGESPLHFGNGTRLTVT.

The chain carries TRBV6-1 and TRBJ2-7; 15 bases line up with TRBD2. The CDR3 is made up of 16 amino acids. From germline, CDR1 is MNHNS and CDR2 SASEGT. Trimming removed 3 bases from V and 6 bases from J; junction bases left unmatched: 6. CDR3 bases: TGTGCCAGCAGTGACTGGGGACTAGCGGGAGGAGGCGAGCAGTACTTC. Encoded protein: CASSDWGLAGGGEQYF.

This clone occurred a few times. The chain has TRBV2 and TRBJ2-7; D is perhaps TRBD1 (7 bases). The CDR3 has 12 amino acids. The germline V gene has CDR1 SNHLY and CDR2 FYNNEI. Trimming left V 3 bases short and J 6 bases short, with 9 bases between. CDR3 coding DNA: TGTGCCAGCAGTGAGCAGGGGGGCGAGCAGTACTTC. This translates into CASSEQGGEQYF.

The chain joins TRBV6-1 to TRBJ1-5, with D possibly matching TRBD1 (6 bases). The germline gives CDR1 MNHNS, CDR2 SASEGT. V dropped 10 bases and J dropped 7 bases, with 23 bases sitting between them. CDR3 size: 15 residues. CDR3: CATSKIGGASQPQHF. The CDR3 region has the DNA TGTGCCACCTCTAAAATCGGGGGCGCTAGCCAGCCCCAGCATTTT.

V usage is TRBV7-9 and J usage is TRBJ1-5; 8 bases map to TRBD1. The CDR3 loop spans 19 amino acids. With V trimmed by 5 bases and J by 4 bases, 19 bases remained unmatched. Per the germline V gene, CDR1 is SEHNR and CDR2 is FQNEAQ (reference sequence). CDR3 residues: CASSPLPVGRGPKNQPQHF. For the CDR3, the DNA is TGTGCCAGCAGCCCTCTTCCGGTAGGCAGGGGGCCGAAAAATCAGCCCCAGCATTTT. Based on the CDR3 plus reference TRBV7-9 and TRBJ1-5, the full variable domain is DTGVSQNPRHKITKRGQNVTFRCDPISEHNRLYWYRQTLGQGPEFLTYFQNEAQLEKSRLLSDRFSAERPKGSFSTLEIQRTEQGDSAMYLCASSPLPVGRGPKNQPQHFGDGTRLSIL.

The chain carries TRBV5-5 and TRBJ1-6, with D perhaps matching TRBD1 (6 bases). Trimming took off 6 bases at V and 10 bases at J, with 20 bases between the two ends. The CDR3 is 15 amino acids. In germline, CDR1 is SGHKS, CDR2 YYEKEE (reference sequence). CDR3 sequence reads: CASNNGGTSGSPLHF. In nucleotides, the CDR3 is TGTGCCAGCAACAATGGGGGGACAAGCGGATCACCCCTCCACTTT.

This sequence joins TRBV9 and TRBJ2-6; 7 nucleotides agree with TRBD2. The germline V gene encodes CDR1 SGDLS and CDR2 YYNGEE. The CDR3 covers 15 residues. Trimming took 7 bases from V and 3 from J; bases not matched to a gene: 7. The CDR3 loop reads CASGLGVLGANVLTF. In nucleotides, the CDR3 is TGTGCCAGCGGACTAGGGGTCCTTGGGGCCAACGTCCTGACTTTC.

The chain has TRBV6-5 and TRBJ2-7; 7 nucleotides agree with TRBD2. The J segment lost 5 bases and the V segment lost 4 bases, leaving 14 bases of the junction unmatched. Germline V CDR1 and CDR2: MNHEY, SVGAGI. The CDR3 runs to 16 residues. CDR3 coding DNA: TGTGCCAGCAGTTCCCCCCTGGTTGCGGGAGAGGACGAGCAGTACTTC. This translates into CASSSPLVAGEDEQYF.

The V call is TRBV5-1, the J call TRBJ1-1, with D uncertain. This CDR3 contains 13 residues. The germline V and J ends were trimmed by 6 bases and 3 bases, with 12 bases remaining between them. Germline lookup yields CDR1 SGHRS and CDR2 YFSETQ. CDR3 sequence: CASTTAAYTEAFF. The CDR3 DNA reads TGCGCCAGCACCACAGCGGCCTACACTGAAGCTTTCTTT.

This clone was seen a handful of times. V is TRBV30 and J is TRBJ1-6; D not certain. V was clipped by 2 bases and J by 7 bases, with 6 bases between them. CDR3 length: 12 residues. Germline V gene sequence: CDR1 GTSNPN, CDR2 SVGIG (reference sequence). The CDR3 reads CAWSPVNSPLHF. The CDR3 DNA reads TGTGCCTGGAGTCCGGTAAATTCACCCCTCCACTTT.

Many counts were recorded for this clone. The chain recombines TRBV2 with TRBJ2-7; 9 bases match TRBD1. Germline V lookup: CDR1 SNHLY, CDR2 FYNNEI. The CDR3 contains 14 residues. The ends lost 4 bases at V and 6 bases at J; junction bases unmatched: 7. For the CDR3, the DNA is TGTGCCAGCAGTGGTATTGGGACAGGGCTCGAGCAGTACTTC. Translating it yields CASSGIGTGLEQYF.

This clone showed up just a few times. The V and J genes are TRBV11-2 and TRBJ1-2; TRBD1 matches at 8 bases. There are 13 residues in the CDR3. The trim removed 5 bases at V and 4 bases at J, leaving 3 bases unmatched. The germline V gene has CDR1 SGHAT and CDR2 FQNNGV. This CDR3 is CASSLTGGYGYTF. The CDR3 nucleotides read TGTGCCAGCAGCCTAACAGGGGGCTATGGCTACACCTTC. Together with reference TRBV11-2 and TRBJ1-2, the CDR3 gives the full variable domain: EAGVAQSPRYKIIEKRQSVAFWCNPISGHATLYWYQQILGQGPKLLIQFQNNGVVDDSQLPKDRFSAERLKGVDSTLKIQPAKLEDSAVYLCASSLTGGYGYTFGSGTRLTVV.

The chain employs TRBV6-8 and TRBJ2-7; D not resolved. The CDR3 sequence is 10 residues long. Germline CDR1 is MNHGY and CDR2 is SAAAGT. V was pared by 8 bases and J by 7 bases, with 9 bases between. The CDR3 bases are TGTGCCAGCGCCACGGATGAGCAGTACTTC. This sequence encodes CASATDEQYF.

This clone was counted once. CDR3 in amino acids: CASGSHPGGDLSTDTQYF. Written as DNA, the CDR3 is TGTGCTAGTGGCTCCCACCCCGGCGGGGATTTAAGCACAGATACGCAGTATTTT. The V call is TRBV12-5, the J call TRBJ2-3; D may be TRBD2 (6 bases). Looked up from germline, CDR1 is LGHNT and CDR2 is FRNRAP. This CDR3 spans 18 amino acids. V gave up 6 bases and J gave up 0 bases, with 22 bases separating them.

The chain is built from TRBV5-6 and TRBJ1-1; maybe TRBD1 (6 bases). V lost 2 bases and J 1 base, leaving 15 bases between the germline ends. The germline V gene has CDR1 SGHDT and CDR2 YYEEEE. The CDR3 has 16 amino acids. The CDR3 protein is CASSFILTGKNTEAFF. In DNA, the CDR3 is TGTGCCAGCAGCTTCATCTTGACAGGAAAGAACACTGAAGCTTTCTTT.

The rearrangement joins TRBV4-1 to TRBJ1-5; TRBD1 matches at 8 bases. The CDR3 length is 15 residues. The germline CDR1 and CDR2 sequences are MGHRA and YSYEKL. Trimming at V came to 2 bases and at J to 7 bases, leaving 7 bases not matched to a gene. This chain's CDR3 is CASSQLGQGGQPQHF. CDR3 bases: TGCGCCAGCAGCCAATTAGGACAGGGTGGCCAGCCCCAGCATTTT.

This chain connects TRBV27 to TRBJ2-7; D is unresolved. This CDR3 comprises 12 residues. Trimming left V 4 bases short and J 0 bases short, with 4 bases between. Germline lookup yields CDR1 MNHEY and CDR2 SMNVEV (reference sequence). DNA of the CDR3: TGTGCCAGCAGTTCCCTCTCCTACGAGCAGTACTTC. It is translated as CASSSLSYEQYF.

The chain employs TRBV13 and TRBJ1-1; 7 nucleotides agree with TRBD1. The CDR3 has 18 residues. V gave up 6 bases and J gave up 5 bases; unmatched junction bases: 21. CDR1 and CDR2 from the germline V gene are PRHDT and FYEKMQ (reference sequence). The CDR3 loop is CASSFTQPGQAGGTEAFF. The CDR3 DNA sequence: TGTGCCAGCAGTTTCACTCAACCTGGACAGGCCGGGGGAACTGAAGCTTTCTTT.

The V and J genes are TRBV29-1 and TRBJ2-7; D assignment may be TRBD1 or TRBD2 (5 bases each). The CDR3 sequence is 13 residues long. Germline loops: CDR1 SQVTM, CDR2 ANQGSEA. The V end was cut by 0 bases, the J end by 2 bases, with 8 bases between. The CDR3 sequence: CSVEDRDAYEQYF. The CDR3 DNA is TGCAGCGTTGAAGACAGGGACGCCTACGAGCAGTACTTC.

The V and J genes are TRBV11-2 and TRBJ2-1; D not certain. V lost 6 bases and J 0 bases, leaving 12 bases between the germline ends. This CDR3 has 15 amino acids. Germline V gene sequence: CDR1 SGHAT, CDR2 FQNNGV. The CDR3 DNA reads TGTGCCAGCAGTGCTGGACGGAGCTCCTACAATGAGCAGTTCTTC. Protein product: CASSAGRSSYNEQFF.

The chain uses TRBV12-5 and TRBJ1-1; TRBD1 matches at 7 bases. CDR3 length: 12 residues. CDR1 LGHNT and CDR2 FRNRAP come from the germline V gene. The V segment lost 5 bases and the J segment 6 bases; nucleotides outside the gene matches: 3. CDR3 residues: CASGLQGAEAFF. In nucleotides, the CDR3 is TGTGCTAGTGGTCTTCAGGGGGCTGAAGCTTTCTTT. Full variable domain (remainder filled in from reference TRBV12-5 and TRBJ1-1): DARVTQTPRHKVTEMGQEVTMRCQPILGHNTVFWYRQTMMQGLELLAYFRNRAPLDDSGMPKDRFSAEMPDATLATLKIQPSEPRDSAVYFCASGLQGAEAFFGQGTRLTVV.

The chain recombines TRBV7-8 with TRBJ1-2; maybe TRBD1 (6 bases). In germline, CDR1 is SGHVS, CDR2 FQNEAQ. Between the trimmed V and J ends, which lost 0 bases and 3 bases, there was a span of 17 bases. The CDR3 is 17 amino acids. The CDR3 coding sequence is TGTGCCAGCAGCTTAGCTTTGGGGACACCCTTTCACTATGGCTACACCTTC. It specifies CASSLALGTPFHYGYTF.

This sequence joins TRBV4-1 and TRBJ1-3; D unresolved. V was trimmed by 0 bases and J by 0 bases, leaving 6 bases between them. This CDR3 spans 15 amino acids. The germline V gene encodes CDR1 MGHRA and CDR2 YSYEKL. CDR3 residues: CASSQERDSGNTIYF. The CDR3 nucleotides are TGCGCCAGCAGCCAAGAAAGGGACTCTGGAAACACCATATATTTT.

The chain has TRBV9 and TRBJ2-5; D perhaps matches TRBD2 (6 bases). This CDR3 is 15 amino acids long. V dropped 2 bases and J dropped 0 bases, with 11 bases sitting between them. CDR1 and CDR2 from the germline V gene are SGDLS and YYNGEE. The CDR3 spells CASSVDGGDQETQYF. The CDR3 nucleotides are TGTGCCAGCAGCGTCGACGGGGGAGACCAAGAGACCCAGTACTTC.

The sample holds a few counts of this clone. This chain links TRBV30 with TRBJ2-1; 14 bases line up with TRBD2. V was clipped by 3 bases and J by 4 bases; unmatched bases: 14. From germline, CDR1 is GTSNPN and CDR2 SVGIG (reference sequence). The CDR3 runs to 19 residues. The CDR3 here is CAWSGDMTSGRAKYNEQFF. CDR3 nucleotides: TGTGCCTGGAGCGGAGACATGACTAGCGGGAGGGCCAAATACAATGAGCAGTTCTTC.

In DNA, the CDR3 is TGTGCCATCAGTCCCCAGACTAGCGGGGTCACCTACAATGAGCAGTTCTTC. Translation gives CAISPQTSGVTYNEQFF. The V and J genes are TRBV10-3 and TRBJ2-1; 11 positions agree with TRBD2. The CDR3 is 17 residues long. The germline V gene has CDR1 ENHRY and CDR2 SYGVKD. V was clipped by 5 bases and J by 2 bases; unmatched bases: 8.

V usage is TRBV2 and J usage is TRBJ2-3, with D possibly being TRBD1 or TRBD2 (6 bases each). V was pared by 6 bases and J by 7 bases, with 32 bases between. Germline CDR1 is SNHLY and CDR2 is FYNNEI. CDR3 length: 19 residues. CDR3 sequence: CASSYPPWGRDLGMYTQYF. Written as DNA, the CDR3 is TGTGCCAGCAGCTACCCTCCCTGGGGGCGGGACTTAGGCATGTATACGCAGTATTTT. Complete variable domain (other parts from reference TRBV2 and TRBJ2-3): EPEVTQTPSHQVTQMGQEVILRCVPISNHLYFYWYRQILGQKVEFLVSFYNNEISEKSEIFDDQFSVERPDGSNFTLKIRSTKLEDSAMYFCASSYPPWGRDLGMYTQYFGPGTRLTVL.

The rearrangement joins TRBV25-1 to TRBJ1-4, with 7 nucleotides matching TRBD1. This CDR3 spans 13 amino acids. J gave up 8 bases and V 8 bases, and 8 bases lay outside the gene matches. The germline gives CDR1 MGHDK, CDR2 SYGVNS. CDR3: CASGDREEEKLFF. In DNA, the CDR3 is TGTGCCAGCGGAGACAGGGAGGAGGAAAAACTGTTTTTT.

The chain joins TRBV5-1 to TRBJ2-3; 7 bases map to TRBD2. This CDR3 comprises 14 residues. V dropped 0 bases and J dropped 8; count of bases not matched to a gene: 6. From germline, CDR1 is SGHRS and CDR2 YFSETQ. CDR3 protein: CASSLDLPGGTQYF. CDR3 nucleotide sequence: TGCGCCAGCAGCTTGGACCTGCCGGGGGGTACGCAGTATTTT.

CDR3 sequence: CASSSGQGLVDEQFF. The CDR3 coding sequence is TGTGCCAGCAGCTCGGGACAGGGATTGGTGGATGAGCAGTTCTTC. The chain carries TRBV7-9 and TRBJ2-1; 9 bases are shared with TRBD1. This CDR3 spans 15 amino acids. CDR1 is SEHNR and CDR2 is FQNEAQ in the germline V gene (reference sequence). The trim removed 4 bases at V and 8 bases at J, leaving 9 bases unmatched.